This record looks at one T cell receptor (beta chain) sequence and its context. These data come from a study of blood T cell repertoires in COVID-19. The J segment lost 14 bases and the V segment lost 1 base, leaving 14 bases of the junction unmatched. The CDR3 length is 15 residues. Germline V lookup: CDR1 MGHDK, CDR2 SYGVNS. Original handling: Amplifying reference gene primers gave estimates of nucleated cell counts. TCRdb's table, derived via immunoSEQ multiplex PCR, lists solely in-frame clones and lacks some. The D gene and trimming were derived from the DNA, and the V and J assignments and clone size from that table. The data contain about 250,000 clones, around four fifths of them singletons.

This sequence joins TRBV25-1 and TRBJ2-1; 7 positions agree with TRBD2. The receptor was derived from a middle-aged woman with active or convalescent COVID-19. The sample taken for sequencing was peripheral blood. CDR3 region: CASSEWTRLETGKFF. The CDR3 coding sequence is TGTGCCAGCAGTGAATGGACTAGACTGGAAACGGGGAAGTTCTTC. Full variable domain (remainder filled in from reference TRBV25-1 and TRBJ2-1): EADIYQTPRYLVIGTGKKITLECSQTMGHDKMYWYQQDPGMELHLIHYSYGVNSTEKGDLSSESTVSRIRTEHFPLTLESARPSHTSQYLCASSEWTRLETGKFFGPGTRLTVL.